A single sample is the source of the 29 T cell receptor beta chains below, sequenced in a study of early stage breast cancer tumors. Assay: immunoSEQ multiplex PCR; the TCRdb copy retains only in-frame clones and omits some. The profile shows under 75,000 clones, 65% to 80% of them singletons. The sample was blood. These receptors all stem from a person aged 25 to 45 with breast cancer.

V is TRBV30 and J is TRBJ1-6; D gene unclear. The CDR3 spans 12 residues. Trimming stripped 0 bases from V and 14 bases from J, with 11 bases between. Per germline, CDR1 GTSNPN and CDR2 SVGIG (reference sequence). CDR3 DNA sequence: TGTGCCTGGAGTGTCCTCCCTAGGGCCCTCCACTTT. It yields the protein CAWSVLPRALHF.

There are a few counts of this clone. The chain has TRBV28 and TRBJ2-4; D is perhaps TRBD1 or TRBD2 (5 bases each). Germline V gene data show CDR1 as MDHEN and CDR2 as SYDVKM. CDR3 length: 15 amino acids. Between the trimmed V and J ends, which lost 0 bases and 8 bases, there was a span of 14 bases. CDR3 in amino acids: CASSLWGPKEDIQYF. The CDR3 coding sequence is TGTGCCAGCAGTTTATGGGGACCGAAGGAGGACATTCAGTACTTC.

CDR3 DNA sequence: TGCGCCAGCAGCTCCCGCGGTGCGGGGTCCTACGAGCAGTACTTC. Encoded protein: CASSSRGAGSYEQYF. This sequence joins TRBV4-1 and TRBJ2-7; tentative D call: TRBD2 (6 bases). This CDR3 contains 15 residues. V lost 5 bases and J 1 base, leaving 15 bases between the germline ends. Per germline, CDR1 MGHRA and CDR2 YSYEKL.

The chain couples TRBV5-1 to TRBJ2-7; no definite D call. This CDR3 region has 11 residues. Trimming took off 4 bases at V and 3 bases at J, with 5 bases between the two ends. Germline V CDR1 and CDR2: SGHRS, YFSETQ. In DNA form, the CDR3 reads TGCGCCAGCAGCGCCAACTACGAGCAGTACTTC. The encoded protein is CASSANYEQYF.

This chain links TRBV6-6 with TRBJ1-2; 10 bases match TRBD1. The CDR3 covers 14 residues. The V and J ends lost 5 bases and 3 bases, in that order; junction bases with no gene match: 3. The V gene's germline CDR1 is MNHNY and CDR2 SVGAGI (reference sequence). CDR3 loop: CASSPGTGDYGYTF. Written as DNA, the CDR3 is TGTGCCAGCAGTCCCGGGACAGGGGACTATGGCTACACCTTC.

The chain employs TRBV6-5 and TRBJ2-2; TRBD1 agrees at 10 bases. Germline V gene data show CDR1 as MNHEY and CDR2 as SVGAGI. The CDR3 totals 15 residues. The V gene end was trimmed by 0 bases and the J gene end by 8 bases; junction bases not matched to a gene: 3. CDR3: CASSYSGQGSGELFF. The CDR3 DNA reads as TGTGCCAGCAGTTACTCGGGACAGGGGTCTGGGGAGCTGTTTTTT.

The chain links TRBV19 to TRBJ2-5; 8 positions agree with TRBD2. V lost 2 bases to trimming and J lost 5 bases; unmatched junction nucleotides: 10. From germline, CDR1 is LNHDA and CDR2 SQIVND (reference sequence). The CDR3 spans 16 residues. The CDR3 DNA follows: TGTGCCAGTAGTATATCAGCGGGAGATTCTTGGGAGACCCAGTACTTC. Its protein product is CASSISAGDSWETQYF. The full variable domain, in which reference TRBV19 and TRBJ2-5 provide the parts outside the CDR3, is DGGITQSPKYLFRKEGQNVTLSCEQNLNHDAMYWYRQDPGQGLRLIYYSQIVNDFQKGDIAEGYSVSREKKESFPLTVTSAQKNPTAFYLCASSISAGDSWETQYFGPGTRLLVL.

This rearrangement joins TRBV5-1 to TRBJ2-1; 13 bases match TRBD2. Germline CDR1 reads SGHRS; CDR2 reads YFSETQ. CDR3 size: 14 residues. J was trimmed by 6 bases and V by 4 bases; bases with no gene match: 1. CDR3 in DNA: TGCGCCAGCAGCCGGACTAGCGGGAGCAATGAGCAGTTCTTC. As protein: CASSRTSGSNEQFF.

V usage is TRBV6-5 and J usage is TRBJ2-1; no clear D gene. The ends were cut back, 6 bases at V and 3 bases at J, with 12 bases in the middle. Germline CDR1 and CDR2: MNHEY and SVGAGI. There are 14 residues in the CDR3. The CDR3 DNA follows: TGTGCCAGCAGATCCCCAGGTTTCTACAATGAGCAGTTCTTC. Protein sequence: CASRSPGFYNEQFF.

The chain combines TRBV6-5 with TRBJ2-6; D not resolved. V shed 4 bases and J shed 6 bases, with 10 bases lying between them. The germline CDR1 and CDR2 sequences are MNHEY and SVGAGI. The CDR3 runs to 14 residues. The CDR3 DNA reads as TGTGCCAGCAGTTTCGCAGGAGAGGCCAACGTCCTGACTTTC. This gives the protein CASSFAGEANVLTF.

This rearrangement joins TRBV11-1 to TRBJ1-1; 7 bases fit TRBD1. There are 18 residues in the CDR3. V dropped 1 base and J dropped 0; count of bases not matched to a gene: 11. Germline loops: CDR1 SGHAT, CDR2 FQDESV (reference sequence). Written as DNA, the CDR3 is TGTGCCAGCAGCTTAGGCTCTGGCCCGACAGGGATGAACACTGAAGCTTTCTTT. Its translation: CASSLGSGPTGMNTEAFF.

The CDR3, as DNA: TGTGCCAGCAGCTCCAGCGGGAGTCGCAATGAGCAGTTCTTC. Residues: CASSSSGSRNEQFF. This chain connects TRBV7-2 to TRBJ2-1; 8 nucleotides line up with TRBD2. Germline CDR1 reads SGHTA; CDR2 reads FQGNSA. The junction had 5 bases not matched to a gene; V was cut back by 4 bases and J by 6 bases. CDR3 size: 14 residues. The whole variable domain, filled in from reference TRBV7-2 and TRBJ2-1, reads GAGVSQSPSNKVTEKGKDVELRCDPISGHTALYWYRQSLGQGLEFLIYFQGNSAPDKSGLPSDRFSAERTGGSVSTLTIQRTQQEDSAVYLCASSSSGSRNEQFFGPGTRLTVL.

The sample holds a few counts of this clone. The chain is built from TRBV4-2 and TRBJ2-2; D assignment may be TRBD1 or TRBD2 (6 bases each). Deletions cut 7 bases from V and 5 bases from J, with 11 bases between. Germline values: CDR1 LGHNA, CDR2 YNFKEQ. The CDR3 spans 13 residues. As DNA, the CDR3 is TGTGCCAGCAAAGGGGGGCTAACCGGGGAGCTGTTTTTT. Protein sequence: CASKGGLTGELFF.

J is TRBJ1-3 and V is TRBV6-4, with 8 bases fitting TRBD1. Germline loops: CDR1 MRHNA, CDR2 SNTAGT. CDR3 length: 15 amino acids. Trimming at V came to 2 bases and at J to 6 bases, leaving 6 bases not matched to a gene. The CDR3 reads CASSDKDRVANTIYF. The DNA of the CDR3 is TGTGCCAGCAGTGACAAGGACAGGGTGGCAAACACCATATATTTT.

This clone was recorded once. The CDR3 sequence is CASSAGGADTQYF. The CDR3 DNA follows: TGCGCCAGCAGTGCCGGGGGGGCAGATACGCAGTATTTT. This chain joins TRBV10-2 and TRBJ2-3; 8 nucleotides line up with TRBD2. The V gene's germline CDR1 is WSHSY and CDR2 SAAADI. Trimming at V came to 4 bases and at J to 4 bases, leaving 1 base not matched to a gene. The CDR3 is made up of 13 amino acids.

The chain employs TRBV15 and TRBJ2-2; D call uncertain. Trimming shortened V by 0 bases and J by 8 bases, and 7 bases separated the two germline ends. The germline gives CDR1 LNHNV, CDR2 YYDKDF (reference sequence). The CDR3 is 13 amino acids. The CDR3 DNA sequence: TGTGCCACCAGCAGAGAAGGATCAGGGGAGCTGTTTTTT. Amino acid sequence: CATSREGSGELFF.

CDR3 sequence: CASSLTSAGGPREQFF. The CDR3 nucleotides are TGTGCCAGCAGTCTCACTTCTGCGGGAGGGCCCAGAGAGCAGTTCTTC. The rearrangement uses TRBV27 and TRBJ2-1; 9 bases are shared with TRBD2. V shed 5 bases, J shed 10 bases, and the junction held 15 bases outside the gene matches. This CDR3 has 16 residues. The germline V gene has CDR1 MNHEY and CDR2 SMNVEV (reference sequence).

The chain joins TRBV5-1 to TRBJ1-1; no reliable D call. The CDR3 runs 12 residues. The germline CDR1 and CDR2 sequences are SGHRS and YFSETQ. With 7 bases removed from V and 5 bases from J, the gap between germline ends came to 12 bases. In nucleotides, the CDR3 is TGCGCCAGCCGGGAGGGAAGAACTGAAGCTTTCTTT. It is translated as CASREGRTEAFF.

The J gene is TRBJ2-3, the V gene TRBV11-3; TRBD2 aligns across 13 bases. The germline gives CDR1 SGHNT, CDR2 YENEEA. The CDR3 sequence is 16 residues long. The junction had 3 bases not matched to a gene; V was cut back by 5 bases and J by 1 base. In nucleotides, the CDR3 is TGTGCCAGCAGCATAGGACTAGCGGGAGGCACAGATACGCAGTATTTT. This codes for CASSIGLAGGTDTQYF. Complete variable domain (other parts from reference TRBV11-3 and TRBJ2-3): EAGVVQSPRYKIIEKKQPVAFWCNPISGHNTLYWYLQNLGQGPELLIRYENEEAVDDSQLPKDRFSAERLKGVDSTLKIQPAELGDSAVYLCASSIGLAGGTDTQYFGPGTRLTVL.

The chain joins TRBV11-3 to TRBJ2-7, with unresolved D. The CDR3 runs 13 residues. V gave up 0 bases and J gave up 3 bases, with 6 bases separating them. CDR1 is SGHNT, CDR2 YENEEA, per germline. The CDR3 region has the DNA TGTGCCAGCAGCTTAGATAGCCACTACGAGCAGTACTTC. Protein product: CASSLDSHYEQYF. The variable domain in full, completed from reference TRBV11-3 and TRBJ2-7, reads EAGVVQSPRYKIIEKKQPVAFWCNPISGHNTLYWYLQNLGQGPELLIRYENEEAVDDSQLPKDRFSAERLKGVDSTLKIQPAELGDSAVYLCASSLDSHYEQYFGPGTRLTVT.

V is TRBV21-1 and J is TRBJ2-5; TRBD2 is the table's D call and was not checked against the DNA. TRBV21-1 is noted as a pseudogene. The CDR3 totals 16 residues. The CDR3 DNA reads TGTGCCAGCAGGGGGGGGTCGTGGAGCGTCCAAGAGACCCAGTACTTC. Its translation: CASRGGSWSVQETQYF.

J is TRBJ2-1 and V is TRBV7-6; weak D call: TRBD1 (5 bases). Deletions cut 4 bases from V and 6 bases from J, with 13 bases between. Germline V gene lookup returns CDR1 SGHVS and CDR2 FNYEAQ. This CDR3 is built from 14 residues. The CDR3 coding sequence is TGTGCCAGCAGCTCCAGGGTGGGGCGCAATGAGCAGTTCTTC. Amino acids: CASSSRVGRNEQFF.

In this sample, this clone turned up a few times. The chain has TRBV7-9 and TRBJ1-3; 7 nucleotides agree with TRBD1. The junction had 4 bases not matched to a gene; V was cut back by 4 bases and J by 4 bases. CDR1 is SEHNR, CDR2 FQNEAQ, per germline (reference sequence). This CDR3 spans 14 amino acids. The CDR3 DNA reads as TGTGCCAGCAGCTCCGGGACAGCAGGAAACACCATATATTTT. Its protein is CASSSGTAGNTIYF. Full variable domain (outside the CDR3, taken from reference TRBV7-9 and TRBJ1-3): DTGVSQNPRHKITKRGQNVTFRCDPISEHNRLYWYRQTLGQGPEFLTYFQNEAQLEKSRLLSDRFSAERPKGSFSTLEIQRTEQGDSAMYLCASSSGTAGNTIYFGEGSWLTVV.

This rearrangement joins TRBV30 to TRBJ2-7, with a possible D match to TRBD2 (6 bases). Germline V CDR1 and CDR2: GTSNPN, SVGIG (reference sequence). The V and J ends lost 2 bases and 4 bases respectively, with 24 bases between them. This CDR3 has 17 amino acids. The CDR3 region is CAWSKGGSEAEGYEQYF. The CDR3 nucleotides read TGTGCCTGGAGTAAAGGTGGTTCAGAAGCGGAGGGGTACGAGCAGTACTTC.

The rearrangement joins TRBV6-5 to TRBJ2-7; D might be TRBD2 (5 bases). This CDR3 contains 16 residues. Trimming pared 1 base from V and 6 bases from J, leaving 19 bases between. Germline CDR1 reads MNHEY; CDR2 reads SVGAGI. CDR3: CASSYFLDPWEREQYF. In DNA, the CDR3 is TGTGCCAGCAGTTACTTTTTAGACCCATGGGAGCGCGAGCAGTACTTC.

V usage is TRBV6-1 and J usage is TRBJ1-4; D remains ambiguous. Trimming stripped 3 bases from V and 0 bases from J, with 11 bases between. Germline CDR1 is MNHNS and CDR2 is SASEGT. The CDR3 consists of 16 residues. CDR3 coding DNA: TGTGCCAGCAGTGACCCGTCATGGGCAACTAATGAAAAACTGTTTTTT. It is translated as CASSDPSWATNEKLFF.

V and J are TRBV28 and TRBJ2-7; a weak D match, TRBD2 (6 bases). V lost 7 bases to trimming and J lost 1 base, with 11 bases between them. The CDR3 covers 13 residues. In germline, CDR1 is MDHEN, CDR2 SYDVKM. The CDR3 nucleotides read TGTGCCAGCACCCTCGGGAGTTCCTACGAGCAGTACTTC. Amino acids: CASTLGSSYEQYF.

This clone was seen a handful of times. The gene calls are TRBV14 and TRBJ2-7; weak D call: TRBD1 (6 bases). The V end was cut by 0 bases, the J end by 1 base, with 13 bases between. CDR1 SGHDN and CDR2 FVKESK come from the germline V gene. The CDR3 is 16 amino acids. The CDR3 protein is CASSQEWEQGSYEQYF. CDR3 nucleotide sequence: TGTGCCAGCAGCCAAGAATGGGAACAGGGATCCTACGAGCAGTACTTC.

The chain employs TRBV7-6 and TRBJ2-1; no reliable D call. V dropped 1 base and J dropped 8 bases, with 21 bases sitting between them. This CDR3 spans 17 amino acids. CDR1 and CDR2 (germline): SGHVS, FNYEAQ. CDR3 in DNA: TGTGCCAGCAGCTTAGGGGCAGCCTACGGGCGGCGTGATGAGCAGTTCTTC. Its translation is CASSLGAAYGRRDEQFF. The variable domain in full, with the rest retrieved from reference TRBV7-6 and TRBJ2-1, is GAGVSQSPRYKVTKRGQDVALRCDPISGHVSLYWYRQALGQGPEFLTYFNYEAQQDKSGLPNDRFSAERPEGSISTLTIQRTEQRDSAMYRCASSLGAAYGRRDEQFFGPGTRLTVL.